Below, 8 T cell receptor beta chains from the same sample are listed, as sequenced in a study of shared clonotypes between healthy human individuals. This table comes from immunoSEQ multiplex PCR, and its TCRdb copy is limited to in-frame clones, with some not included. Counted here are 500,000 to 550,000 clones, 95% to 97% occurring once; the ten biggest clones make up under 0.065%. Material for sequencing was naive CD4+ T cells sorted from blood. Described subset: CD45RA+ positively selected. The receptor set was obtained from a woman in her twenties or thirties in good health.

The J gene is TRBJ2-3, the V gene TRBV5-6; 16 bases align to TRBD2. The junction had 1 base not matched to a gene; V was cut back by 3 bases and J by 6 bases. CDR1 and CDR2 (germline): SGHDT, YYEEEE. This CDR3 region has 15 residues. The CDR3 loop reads CASSSGLAGGDTQYF. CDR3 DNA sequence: TGTGCCAGCAGCTCGGGACTAGCGGGAGGGGATACGCAGTATTTT.

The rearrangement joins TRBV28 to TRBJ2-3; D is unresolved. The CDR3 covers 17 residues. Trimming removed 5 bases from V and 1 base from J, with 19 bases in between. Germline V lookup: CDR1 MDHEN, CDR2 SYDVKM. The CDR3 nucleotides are TGTGCCAGCAGTACCACCGCTGTGGCGGTCCGCACAGATACGCAGTATTTT. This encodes CASSTTAVAVRTDTQYF.

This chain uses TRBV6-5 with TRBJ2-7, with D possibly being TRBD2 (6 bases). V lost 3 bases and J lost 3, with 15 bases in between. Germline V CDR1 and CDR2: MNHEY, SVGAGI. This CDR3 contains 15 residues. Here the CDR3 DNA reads TGTGCCAGCAGTTATGGATCACTGGGGGGCTACGAGCAGTACTTC. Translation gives CASSYGSLGGYEQYF.

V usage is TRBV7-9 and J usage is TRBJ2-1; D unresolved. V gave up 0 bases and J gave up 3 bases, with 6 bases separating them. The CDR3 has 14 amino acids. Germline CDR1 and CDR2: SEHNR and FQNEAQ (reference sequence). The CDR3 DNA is TGTGCCAGCAGCTTAGCAACCCGCTACAATGAGCAGTTCTTC. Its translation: CASSLATRYNEQFF.

The CDR3 DNA follows: TGTGCCAGCAGCCCGACAGGGACGAACACCGGGGAGCTGTTTTTT. This encodes CASSPTGTNTGELFF. This chain links TRBV7-2 with TRBJ2-2; 7 positions agree with TRBD1. The CDR3 covers 15 residues. J was trimmed by 0 bases and V by 5 bases; bases with no gene match: 3. Germline CDR1 and CDR2: SGHTA and FQGNSA.

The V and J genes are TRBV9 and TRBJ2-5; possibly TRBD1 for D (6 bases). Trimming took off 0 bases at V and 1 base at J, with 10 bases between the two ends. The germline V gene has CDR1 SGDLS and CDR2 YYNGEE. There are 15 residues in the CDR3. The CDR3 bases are TGTGCCAGCAGCGTAGGACAGGCCCCCCAAGAGACCCAGTACTTC. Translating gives CASSVGQAPQETQYF.

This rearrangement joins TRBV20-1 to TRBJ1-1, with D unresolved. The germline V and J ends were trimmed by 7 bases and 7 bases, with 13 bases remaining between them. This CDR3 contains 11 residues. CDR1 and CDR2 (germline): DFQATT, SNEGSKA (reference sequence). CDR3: CSVAPGIEAFF. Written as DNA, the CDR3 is TGCAGTGTAGCCCCCGGGATTGAAGCTTTCTTT.

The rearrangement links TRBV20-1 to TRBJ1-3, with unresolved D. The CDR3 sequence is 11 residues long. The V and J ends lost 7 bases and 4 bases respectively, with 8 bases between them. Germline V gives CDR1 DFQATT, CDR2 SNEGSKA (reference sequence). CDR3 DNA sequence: TGCAGTGTTGCGAGGGGAAACACCATATATTTT. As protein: CSVARGNTIYF.